The 20 T cell receptor beta chains given below trace back to one sample, sequenced in a study of blood T cell repertoires in COVID-19. Only in-frame clones appear in the TCRdb table, and some are missing; sequencing was by immunoSEQ multiplex PCR. Of fewer than 350,000 clones listed, under 90% were seen once; the top ten hold about 3.2%. Sequenced input: peripheral blood. These receptors originate from a woman aged 60-75 years with active or convalescent COVID-19.

This chain links TRBV7-2 with TRBJ2-4; maybe TRBD2 (5 bases). Germline V gene data show CDR1 as SGHTA and CDR2 as FQGNSA. This CDR3 contains 17 residues. Trimming removed 4 bases at V and 1 base at J, with 17 bases between. Here the CDR3 reads CASSSMGGWTAKNIQYF. The CDR3 DNA is TGTGCCAGCAGCTCAATGGGCGGGTGGACGGCCAAAAACATTCAGTACTTC.

This rearrangement joins TRBV7-2 to TRBJ2-7; D possibly corresponds to TRBD1 (6 bases). The V end was cut by 5 bases, the J end by 4 bases, with 15 bases between. CDR1 SGHTA and CDR2 FQGNSA come from the germline V gene. This CDR3 spans 14 amino acids. The CDR3: CASSPTGQIYEQYF. DNA of the CDR3: TGTGCCAGCAGCCCCACAGGACAGATTTACGAGCAGTACTTC.

The chain is built from TRBV19 and TRBJ2-5; tentatively, D is TRBD2 (6 bases). Per the germline V gene, CDR1 is LNHDA and CDR2 is SQIVND (reference sequence). The V end was cut by 6 bases, the J end by 4 bases, with 18 bases between. The CDR3 is 15 residues long. CDR3 bases: TGTGCCAGTAGGTCCCCAGGAGGGGTACGAGAGACCCAGTACTTC. Its translation: CASRSPGGVRETQYF.

The gene calls are TRBV20-1 and TRBJ1-1; no firm D call. The CDR3 runs to 10 residues. V was trimmed by 2 bases and J by 7 bases, leaving 5 bases between them. Per the germline V gene, CDR1 is DFQATT and CDR2 is SNEGSKA (reference sequence). CDR3 loop: CSARSDEAFF. CDR3 DNA sequence: TGCAGTGCTAGATCAGATGAAGCTTTCTTT.

This clone was counted a single time. V gene TRBV12-5 combines with J gene TRBJ2-3, with D maybe TRBD2 (6 bases). V lost 5 bases and J 1 base, leaving 10 bases between the germline ends. The CDR3 has 14 residues. Germline-derived CDR1 and CDR2 are LGHNT and FRNRAP. The CDR3 nucleotides read TGTGCTAGTGGTCCTTCGGGGGGCACAGATACGCAGTATTTT. Amino acid sequence: CASGPSGGTDTQYF.

This rearrangement joins TRBV19 to TRBJ2-2; the match to TRBD2 covers 8 bases. In germline, CDR1 is LNHDA, CDR2 SQIVND (reference sequence). The CDR3 has 16 residues. J was trimmed by 9 bases and V by 3 bases; bases with no gene match: 12. The CDR3 spells CASSIEDSGGSRELFF. For the CDR3, the DNA is TGTGCCAGTAGTATCGAGGACAGCGGGGGTTCCCGGGAGCTGTTTTTT.

This clone showed up just a few times. V gene TRBV6-1 combines with J gene TRBJ1-1, with D unclear. The CDR3 has 13 amino acids. Looked up from germline, CDR1 is MNHNS and CDR2 is SASEGT. The germline V and J ends were trimmed by 3 bases and 3 bases, with 8 bases remaining between them. The DNA of the CDR3 is TGTGCCAGCAGTGACGACCGGGACACTGAAGCTTTCTTT. This codes for CASSDDRDTEAFF.

The chain has TRBV12-5 and TRBJ1-5; 9 nucleotides align to TRBD1. The germline CDR1 and CDR2 sequences are LGHNT and FRNRAP. CDR3 size: 21 residues. The trim removed 0 bases at V and 6 bases at J, leaving 21 bases unmatched. CDR3 in DNA: TGTGCTAGTGGTTTGGTACAATCCGTGGACAGGGGAACACGAGGAGTTCAGCCCCAGCATTTT. It yields the protein CASGLVQSVDRGTRGVQPQHF.

V usage is TRBV7-8 and J usage is TRBJ1-6; D might be TRBD1 (6 bases). The germline V gene encodes CDR1 SGHVS and CDR2 FQNEAQ. The CDR3 is made up of 20 amino acids. The germline V and J ends were trimmed by 4 bases and 4 bases, with 26 bases remaining between them. Here the CDR3 reads CASSYRTRTGSGGYNSPLHF. Written as DNA, the CDR3 is TGTGCCAGCAGCTACAGAACGCGTACAGGGTCTGGCGGTTATAATTCACCCCTCCACTTT.

This chain links TRBV7-3 with TRBJ2-7; unclear D gene. V lost 1 base and J 7 bases, leaving 11 bases between the germline ends. The CDR3 length is 13 residues. In germline, CDR1 is SGHTA, CDR2 FQGTGA. The CDR3 loop reads CASSLSSSQEQYF. As DNA, the CDR3 is TGTGCCAGCAGCTTAAGTTCTTCCCAGGAGCAGTACTTC.

This chain joins TRBV19 and TRBJ1-2; 10 nucleotides line up with TRBD1. Germline CDR1 is LNHDA and CDR2 is SQIVND (reference sequence). The CDR3 loop spans 12 amino acids. With 11 bases clipped from V and 2 bases from J, the junction kept 2 bases outside the gene matches. CDR3 region: CAGQGDNYGYTF. Written as DNA, the CDR3 is TGTGCCGGACAGGGGGACAACTATGGCTACACCTTC.

The chain employs TRBV5-1 and TRBJ1-1; a weak D match, TRBD1 (5 bases). V lost 4 bases, J lost 4 bases, and 17 bases lay in between. Germline-derived CDR1 and CDR2 are SGHRS and YFSETQ. The CDR3 is 15 residues long. For the CDR3, the DNA is TGCGCCAGCAGCCCCCGGGTAGGGGAGGGCACTGAAGCTTTCTTT. Its translation: CASSPRVGEGTEAFF.

This chain links TRBV5-1 with TRBJ2-3; 8 nucleotides match TRBD1. The CDR3 spans 14 residues. V dropped 3 bases and J dropped 2; count of bases not matched to a gene: 2. Germline CDR1 is SGHRS and CDR2 is YFSETQ. The CDR3, as DNA: TGCGCCAGCAGCTCGGGACAGGTCACAGATACGCAGTATTTT. Its translation is CASSSGQVTDTQYF.

The CDR3 protein is CASSSGQGSSGELFF. In DNA, the CDR3 is TGTGCCAGCTCATCGGGACAGGGGTCAAGCGGGGAGCTGTTTTTT. V gene TRBV18 combines with J gene TRBJ2-2; TRBD1 matches at 10 bases. The trim removed 5 bases at V and 7 bases at J, leaving 7 bases unmatched. The germline gives CDR1 KGHSH, CDR2 LQKENI. The length of the CDR3 is 15 residues.

The chain has TRBV9 and TRBJ2-2; D may be TRBD1 (6 bases). V lost 4 bases and J 6 bases, leaving 13 bases between the germline ends. CDR3 length equals 14 residues. Germline V gene data show CDR1 as SGDLS and CDR2 as YYNGEE. The CDR3 reads CASSLTGPSGELFF. The CDR3 DNA reads TGTGCCAGCAGCTTGACAGGTCCGTCCGGGGAGCTGTTTTTT.

The CDR3 here is CASSGGGNEQFF. CDR3 in DNA: TGTGCCAGCAGCGGGGGGGGCAATGAGCAGTTCTTC. The V call is TRBV7-9, the J call TRBJ2-1; 7 bases are shared with TRBD2. Trimming took 5 bases from V and 6 from J; bases not matched to a gene: 1. CDR1 SEHNR and CDR2 FQNEAQ come from the germline V gene (reference sequence). This CDR3 contains 12 residues.

V gene TRBV4-3 combines with J gene TRBJ1-1; D is unclear. The V and J ends lost 8 bases and 1 base respectively, with 14 bases between them. This CDR3 is 14 amino acids long. The germline V gene has CDR1 LGHNA and CDR2 YSLEER. This CDR3 reads CASASIGRNTEAFF. CDR3 DNA: TGCGCCAGCGCGTCAATCGGGAGGAACACTGAAGCTTTCTTT.

This clone has more than one count but fewer than ten. CDR3 residues: CASSRFVSNTEAFF. The CDR3 bases are TGTGCCAGCAGTCGGTTTGTCTCCAACACTGAAGCTTTCTTT. V gene TRBV2 combines with J gene TRBJ1-1; D is unclear. V was pared by 5 bases and J by 2 bases, with 12 bases between. Germline assignment: CDR1 SNHLY and CDR2 FYNNEI. The CDR3 loop spans 14 amino acids.

This clone occurred a few times. The rearrangement uses TRBV10-1 and TRBJ1-1; D is perhaps TRBD1 (5 bases). CDR1 is WNHNN, CDR2 SYGVQD, per germline (reference sequence). Trimming took off 6 bases at V and 3 bases at J, with 11 bases between the two ends. The CDR3 is 13 residues long. CDR3 nucleotide sequence: TGCGCCAGCAGCAGGGATGGCGACACTGAAGCTTTCTTT. Its translation is CASSRDGDTEAFF.

The rearrangement joins TRBV7-2 to TRBJ1-3; D ambiguous. There are 13 residues in the CDR3. Germline V gene lookup returns CDR1 SGHTA and CDR2 FQGNSA. The germline V and J ends were trimmed by 3 bases and 2 bases, with 5 bases remaining between them. The CDR3 region is CASSFSTGNTIYF. The CDR3 DNA reads TGTGCCAGCAGCTTTTCTACTGGAAACACCATATATTTT.